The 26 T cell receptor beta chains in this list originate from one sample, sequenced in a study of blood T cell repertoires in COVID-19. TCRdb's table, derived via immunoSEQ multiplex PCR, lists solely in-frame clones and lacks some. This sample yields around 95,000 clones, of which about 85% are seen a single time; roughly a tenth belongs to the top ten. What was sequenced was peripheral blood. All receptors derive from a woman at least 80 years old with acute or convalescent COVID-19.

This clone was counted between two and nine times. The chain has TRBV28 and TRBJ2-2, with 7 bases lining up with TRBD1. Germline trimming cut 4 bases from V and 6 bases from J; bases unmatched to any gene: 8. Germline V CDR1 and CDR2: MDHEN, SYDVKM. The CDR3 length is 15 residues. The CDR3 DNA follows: TGTGCCAGCAGTTCCCAGACAGGGAAAGCCGGGGAGCTGTTTTTT. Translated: CASSSQTGKAGELFF.

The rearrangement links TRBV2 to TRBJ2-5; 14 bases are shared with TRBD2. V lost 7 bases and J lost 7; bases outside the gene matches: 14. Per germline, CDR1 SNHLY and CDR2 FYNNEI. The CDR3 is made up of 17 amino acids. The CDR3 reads CASTVPGLAGASGTQYF. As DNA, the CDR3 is TGTGCCAGCACCGTCCCGGGACTAGCGGGGGCCTCAGGGACCCAGTACTTC. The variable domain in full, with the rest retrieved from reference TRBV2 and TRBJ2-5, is EPEVTQTPSHQVTQMGQEVILRCVPISNHLYFYWYRQILGQKVEFLVSFYNNEISEKSEIFDDQFSVERPDGSNFTLKIRSTKLEDSAMYFCASTVPGLAGASGTQYFGPGTRLLVL.

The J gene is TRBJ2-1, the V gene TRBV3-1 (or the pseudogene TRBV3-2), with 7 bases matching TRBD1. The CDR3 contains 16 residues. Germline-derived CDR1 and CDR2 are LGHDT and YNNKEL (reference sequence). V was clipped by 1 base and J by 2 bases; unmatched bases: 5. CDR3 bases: TGTGCCAGCAGCCAAGTATGGACAGGAACCTACAATGAGCAGTTCTTC. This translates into CASSQVWTGTYNEQFF.

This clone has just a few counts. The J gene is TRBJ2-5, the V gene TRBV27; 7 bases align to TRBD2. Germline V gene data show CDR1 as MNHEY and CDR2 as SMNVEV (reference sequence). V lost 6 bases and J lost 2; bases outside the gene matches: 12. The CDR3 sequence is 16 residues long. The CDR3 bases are TGTGCCAGCAGATTACTGGGGGGGGGAACTCAAGAGACCCAGTACTTC. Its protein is CASRLLGGGTQETQYF.

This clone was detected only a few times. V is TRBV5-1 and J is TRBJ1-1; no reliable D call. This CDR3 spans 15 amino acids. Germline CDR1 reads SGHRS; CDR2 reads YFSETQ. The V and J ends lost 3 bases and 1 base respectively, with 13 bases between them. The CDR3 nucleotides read TGCGCCAGCAGCTGGCTCTGGAGTAGGAACACTGAAGCTTTCTTT. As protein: CASSWLWSRNTEAFF.

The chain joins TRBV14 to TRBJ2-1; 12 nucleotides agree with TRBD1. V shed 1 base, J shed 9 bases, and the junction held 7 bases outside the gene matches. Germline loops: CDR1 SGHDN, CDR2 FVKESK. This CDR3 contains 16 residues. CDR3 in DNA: TGTGCCAGCAGCCAAGGGGACAGGGGGCGCTTGGGTGAGCAGTTCTTC. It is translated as CASSQGDRGRLGEQFF.

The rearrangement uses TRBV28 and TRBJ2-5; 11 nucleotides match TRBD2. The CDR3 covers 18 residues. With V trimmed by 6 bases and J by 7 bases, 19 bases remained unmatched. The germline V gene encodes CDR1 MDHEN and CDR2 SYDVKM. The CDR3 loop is CASSTTSGTSGVRGTQYF. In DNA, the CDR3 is TGTGCCAGCAGCACGACCTCCGGGACTAGCGGCGTCCGCGGGACCCAGTACTTC.

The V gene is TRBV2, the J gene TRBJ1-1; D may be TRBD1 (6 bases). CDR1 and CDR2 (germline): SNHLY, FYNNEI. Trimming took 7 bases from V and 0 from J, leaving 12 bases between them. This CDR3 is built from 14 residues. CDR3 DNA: TGTGCCAGCACCCGGGACACCATGAACACTGAAGCTTTCTTT. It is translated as CASTRDTMNTEAFF.

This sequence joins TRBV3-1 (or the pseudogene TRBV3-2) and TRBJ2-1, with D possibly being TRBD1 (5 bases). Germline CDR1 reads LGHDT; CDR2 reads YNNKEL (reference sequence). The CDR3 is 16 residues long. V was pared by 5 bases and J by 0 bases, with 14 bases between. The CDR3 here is CASSSHRQSSYNEQFF. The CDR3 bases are TGTGCCAGCAGCTCACACCGACAGAGCTCCTACAATGAGCAGTTCTTC.

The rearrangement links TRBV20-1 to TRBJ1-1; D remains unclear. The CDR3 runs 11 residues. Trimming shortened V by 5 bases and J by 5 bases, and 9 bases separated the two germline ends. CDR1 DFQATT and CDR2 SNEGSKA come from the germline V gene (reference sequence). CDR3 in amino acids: CSALEGTEAFF. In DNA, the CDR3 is TGCAGTGCTCTGGAGGGAACTGAAGCTTTCTTT.

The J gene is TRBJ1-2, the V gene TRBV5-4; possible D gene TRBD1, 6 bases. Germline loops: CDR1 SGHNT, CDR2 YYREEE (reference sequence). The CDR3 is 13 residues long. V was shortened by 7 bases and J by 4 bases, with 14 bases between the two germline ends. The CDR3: CASRRGGAYGYTF. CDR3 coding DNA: TGTGCCAGCCGCCGCGGGGGGGCCTATGGCTACACCTTC.

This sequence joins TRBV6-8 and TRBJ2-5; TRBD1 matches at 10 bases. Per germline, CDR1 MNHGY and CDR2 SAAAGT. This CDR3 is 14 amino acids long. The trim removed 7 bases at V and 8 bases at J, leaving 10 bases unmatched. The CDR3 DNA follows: TGTGCCAGCACCCCATGGGGACAGGGGAGAACCCAGTACTTC. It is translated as CASTPWGQGRTQYF.

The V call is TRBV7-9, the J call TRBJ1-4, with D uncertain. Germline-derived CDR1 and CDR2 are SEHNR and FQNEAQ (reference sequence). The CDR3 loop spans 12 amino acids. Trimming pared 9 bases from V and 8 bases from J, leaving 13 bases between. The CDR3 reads CASGREEEKLFF. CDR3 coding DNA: TGTGCCAGTGGACGGGAGGAGGAAAAACTGTTTTTT.

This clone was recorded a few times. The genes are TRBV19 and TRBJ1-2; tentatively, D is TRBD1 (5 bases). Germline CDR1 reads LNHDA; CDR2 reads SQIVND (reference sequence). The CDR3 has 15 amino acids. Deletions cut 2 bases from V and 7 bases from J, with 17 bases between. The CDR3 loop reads CASSISTDGLRGYTF. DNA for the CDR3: TGTGCCAGTAGTATATCGACAGACGGGTTGCGTGGCTACACCTTC. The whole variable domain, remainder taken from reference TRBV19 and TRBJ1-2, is DGGITQSPKYLFRKEGQNVTLSCEQNLNHDAMYWYRQDPGQGLRLIYYSQIVNDFQKGDIAEGYSVSREKKESFPLTVTSAQKNPTAFYLCASSISTDGLRGYTFGSGTRLTVV.

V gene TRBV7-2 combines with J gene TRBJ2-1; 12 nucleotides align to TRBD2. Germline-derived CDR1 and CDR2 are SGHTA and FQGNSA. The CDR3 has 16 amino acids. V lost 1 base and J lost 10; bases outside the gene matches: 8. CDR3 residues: CASSLEASGGAREQFF. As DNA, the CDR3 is TGTGCCAGCAGCTTAGAGGCTAGCGGGGGGGCTAGGGAGCAGTTCTTC.

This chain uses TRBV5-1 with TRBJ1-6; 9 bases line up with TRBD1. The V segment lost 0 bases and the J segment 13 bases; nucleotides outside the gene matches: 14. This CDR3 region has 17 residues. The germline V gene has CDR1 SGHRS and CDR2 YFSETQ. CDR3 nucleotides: TGCGCCAGCAGCTTGGATAGCGGGACAGGGAGAATCCGGCCCCTCCACTTT. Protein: CASSLDSGTGRIRPLHF.

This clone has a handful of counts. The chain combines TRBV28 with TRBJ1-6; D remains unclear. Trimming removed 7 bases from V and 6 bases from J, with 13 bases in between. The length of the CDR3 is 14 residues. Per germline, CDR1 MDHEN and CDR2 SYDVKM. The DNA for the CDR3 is TGTGCCAGCAATGATTCCCGAGGTAATTCACCCCTCCACTTT. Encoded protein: CASNDSRGNSPLHF.

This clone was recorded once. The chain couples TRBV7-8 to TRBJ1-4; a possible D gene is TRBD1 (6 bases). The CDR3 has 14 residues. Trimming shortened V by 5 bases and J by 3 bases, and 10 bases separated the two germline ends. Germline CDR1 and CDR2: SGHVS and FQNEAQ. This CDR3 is CASSRDRSNEKLFF. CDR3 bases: TGTGCCAGCAGCCGAGACAGGTCTAATGAAAAACTGTTTTTT.

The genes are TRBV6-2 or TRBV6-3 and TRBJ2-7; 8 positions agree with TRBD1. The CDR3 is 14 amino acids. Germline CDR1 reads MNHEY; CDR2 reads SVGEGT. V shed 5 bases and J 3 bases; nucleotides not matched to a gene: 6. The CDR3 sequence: CASSKRQGYYEQYV. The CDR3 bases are TGTGCCAGCAGTAAACGACAGGGGTACTACGAGCAGTACGTC.

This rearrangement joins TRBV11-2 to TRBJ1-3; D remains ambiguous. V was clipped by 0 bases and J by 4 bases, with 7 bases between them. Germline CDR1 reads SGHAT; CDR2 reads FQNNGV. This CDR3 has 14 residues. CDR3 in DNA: TGTGCCAGCAGCTTAGAAAACGAGGGAAACACCATATATTTT. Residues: CASSLENEGNTIYF.

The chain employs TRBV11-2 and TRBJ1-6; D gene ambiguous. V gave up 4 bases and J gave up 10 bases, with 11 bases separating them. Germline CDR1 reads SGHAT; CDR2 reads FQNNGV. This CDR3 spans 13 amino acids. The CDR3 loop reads CASSSSGGSPLHF. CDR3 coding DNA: TGTGCCAGCAGCTCATCCGGAGGATCACCCCTCCACTTT.

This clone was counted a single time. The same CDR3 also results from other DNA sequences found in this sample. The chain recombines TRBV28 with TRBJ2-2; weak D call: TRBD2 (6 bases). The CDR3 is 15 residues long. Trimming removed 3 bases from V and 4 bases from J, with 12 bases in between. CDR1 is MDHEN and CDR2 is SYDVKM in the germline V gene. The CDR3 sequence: CASSLSLGGTGELFF. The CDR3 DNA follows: TGTGCCAGCAGTTTGAGTCTGGGGGGCACCGGGGAGCTGTTTTTT.

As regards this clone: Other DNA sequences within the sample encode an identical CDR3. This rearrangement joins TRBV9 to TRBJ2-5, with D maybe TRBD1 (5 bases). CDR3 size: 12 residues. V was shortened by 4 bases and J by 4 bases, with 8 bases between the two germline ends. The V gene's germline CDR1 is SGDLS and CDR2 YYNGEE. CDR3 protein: CASSPRGETQYF. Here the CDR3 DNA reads TGTGCCAGCAGCCCTAGGGGAGAGACCCAGTACTTC. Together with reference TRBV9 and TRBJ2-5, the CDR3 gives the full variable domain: DSGVTQTPKHLITATGQRVTLRCSPRSGDLSVYWYQQSLDQGLQFLIQYYNGEERAKGNILERFSAQQFPDLHSELNLSSLELGDSALYFCASSPRGETQYFGPGTRLLVL.

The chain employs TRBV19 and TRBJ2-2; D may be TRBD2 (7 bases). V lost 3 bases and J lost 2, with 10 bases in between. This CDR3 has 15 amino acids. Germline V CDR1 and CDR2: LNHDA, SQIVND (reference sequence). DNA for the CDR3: TGTGCCAGTAGTATCGGGGGGACAAACACCGGGGAGCTGTTTTTT. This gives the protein CASSIGGTNTGELFF.

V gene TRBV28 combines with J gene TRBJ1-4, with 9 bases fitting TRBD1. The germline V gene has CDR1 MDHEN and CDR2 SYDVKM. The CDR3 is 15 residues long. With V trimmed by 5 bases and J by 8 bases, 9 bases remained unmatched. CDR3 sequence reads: CASSVDRGRREKLFF. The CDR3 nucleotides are TGTGCCAGCAGTGTAGACAGGGGGAGACGGGAAAAACTGTTTTTT. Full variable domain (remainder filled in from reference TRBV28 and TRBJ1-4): DVKVTQSSRYLVKRTGEKVFLECVQDMDHENMFWYRQDPGLGLRLIYFSYDVKMKEKGDIPEGYSVSREKKERFSLILESASTNQTSMYLCASSVDRGRREKLFFGSGTQLSVL.

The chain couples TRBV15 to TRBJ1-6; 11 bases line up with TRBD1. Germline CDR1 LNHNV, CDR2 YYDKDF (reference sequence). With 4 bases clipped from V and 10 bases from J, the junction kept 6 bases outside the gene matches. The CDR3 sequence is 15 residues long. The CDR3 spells CATSMDRGLLSPLHF. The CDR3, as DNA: TGTGCCACCAGCATGGACAGGGGGCTATTGTCACCCCTCCACTTT.